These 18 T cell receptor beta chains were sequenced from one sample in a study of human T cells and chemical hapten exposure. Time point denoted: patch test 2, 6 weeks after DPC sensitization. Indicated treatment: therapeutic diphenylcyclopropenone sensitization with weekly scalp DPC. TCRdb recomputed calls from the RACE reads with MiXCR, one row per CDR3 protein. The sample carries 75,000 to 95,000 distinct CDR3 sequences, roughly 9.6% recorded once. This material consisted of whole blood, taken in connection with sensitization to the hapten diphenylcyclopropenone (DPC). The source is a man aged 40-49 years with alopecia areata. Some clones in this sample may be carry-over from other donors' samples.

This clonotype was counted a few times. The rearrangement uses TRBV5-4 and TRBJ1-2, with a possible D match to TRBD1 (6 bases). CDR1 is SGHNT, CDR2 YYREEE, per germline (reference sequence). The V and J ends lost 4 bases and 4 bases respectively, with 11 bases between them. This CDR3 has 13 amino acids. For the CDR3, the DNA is TGTGCCAGCAGCCCGGACAGTGCCTATGGCTACACCTTC. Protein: CASSPDSAYGYTF.

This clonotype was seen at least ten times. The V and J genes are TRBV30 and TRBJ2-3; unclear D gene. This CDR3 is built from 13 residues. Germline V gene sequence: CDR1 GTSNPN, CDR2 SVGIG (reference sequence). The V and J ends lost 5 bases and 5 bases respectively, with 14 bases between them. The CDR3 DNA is TGTGCCTGGGAGACCCCGAACGGAGATACGCAGTATTTT. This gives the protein CAWETPNGDTQYF.

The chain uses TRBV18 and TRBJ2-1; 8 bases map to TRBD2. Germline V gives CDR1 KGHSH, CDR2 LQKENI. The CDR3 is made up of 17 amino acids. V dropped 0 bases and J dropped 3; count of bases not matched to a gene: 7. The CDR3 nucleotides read TGTGCCAGCTCACCACCAGTGCGGGAGGCCCTCTACAATGAGCAGTTCTTC. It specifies CASSPPVREALYNEQFF.

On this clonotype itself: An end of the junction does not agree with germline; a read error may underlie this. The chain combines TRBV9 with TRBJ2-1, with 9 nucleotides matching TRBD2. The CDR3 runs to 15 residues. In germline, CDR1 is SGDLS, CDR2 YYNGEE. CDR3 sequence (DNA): TGTGCCAGCACCGTAGCGGGAGAAGTTGCTAATGAGCAGTTCTTC. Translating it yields CASTVAGEVANEQFF.

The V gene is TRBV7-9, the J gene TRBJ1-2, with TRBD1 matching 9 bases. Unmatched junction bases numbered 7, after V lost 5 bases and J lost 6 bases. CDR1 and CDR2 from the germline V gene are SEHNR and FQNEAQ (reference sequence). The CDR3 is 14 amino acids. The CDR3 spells CASSPGQGDNGYTF. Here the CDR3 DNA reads TGTGCCAGCAGCCCGGGACAGGGCGATAATGGCTACACCTTC.

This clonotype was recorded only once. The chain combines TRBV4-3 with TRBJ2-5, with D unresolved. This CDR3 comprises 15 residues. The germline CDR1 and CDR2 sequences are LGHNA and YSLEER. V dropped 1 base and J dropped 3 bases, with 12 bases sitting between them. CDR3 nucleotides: TGCGCCAGCAGCCAAGTCCTTAAGTCGGAAGAGACCCAGTACTTC. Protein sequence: CASSQVLKSEETQYF.

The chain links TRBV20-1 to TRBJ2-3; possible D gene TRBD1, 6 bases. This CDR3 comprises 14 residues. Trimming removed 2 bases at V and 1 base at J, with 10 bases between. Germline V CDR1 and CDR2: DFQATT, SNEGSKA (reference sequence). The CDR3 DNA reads TGCAGTGCTAGATTAGAGGGGGGCACAGATACGCAGTATTTT. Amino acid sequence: CSARLEGGTDTQYF.

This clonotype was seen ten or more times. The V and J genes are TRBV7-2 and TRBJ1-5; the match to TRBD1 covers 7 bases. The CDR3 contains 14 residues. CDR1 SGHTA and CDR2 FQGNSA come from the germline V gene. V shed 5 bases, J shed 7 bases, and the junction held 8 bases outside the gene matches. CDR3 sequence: CASSATTGNQPQHF. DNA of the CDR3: TGTGCCAGCAGCGCGACGACAGGGAACCAGCCCCAGCATTTT.

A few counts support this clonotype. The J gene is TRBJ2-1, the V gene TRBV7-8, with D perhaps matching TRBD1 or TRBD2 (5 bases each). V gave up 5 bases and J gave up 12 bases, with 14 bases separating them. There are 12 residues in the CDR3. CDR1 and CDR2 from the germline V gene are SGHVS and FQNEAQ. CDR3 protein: CASSPMGEWQFF. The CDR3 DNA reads TGTGCCAGCAGCCCGATGGGGGAATGGCAGTTCTTC. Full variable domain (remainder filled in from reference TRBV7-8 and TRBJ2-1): GAGVSQSPRYKVAKRGQDVALRCDPISGHVSLFWYQQALGQGPEFLTYFQNEAQLDKSGLPSDRFFAERPEGSVSTLKIQRTQQEDSAVYLCASSPMGEWQFFGPGTRLTVL.

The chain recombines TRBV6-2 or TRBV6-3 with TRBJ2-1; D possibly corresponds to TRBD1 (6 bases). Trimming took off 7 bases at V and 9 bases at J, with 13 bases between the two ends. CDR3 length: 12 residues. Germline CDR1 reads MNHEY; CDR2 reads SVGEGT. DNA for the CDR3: TGTGCCAGCAAAAACTCAGGGGTTGAGCAGTTCTTC. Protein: CASKNSGVEQFF.

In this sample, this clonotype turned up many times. CDR3 sequence (DNA): TGTGCCATCAAACGGGTCTCCACCTCCTACGAGCAGTACTTC. Residues: CAIKRVSTSYEQYF. V and J are TRBV10-3 and TRBJ2-7; D is uncertain. The CDR3 consists of 14 residues. Deletions cut 7 bases from V and 0 bases from J, with 13 bases between. Germline V gene data show CDR1 as ENHRY and CDR2 as SYGVKD.

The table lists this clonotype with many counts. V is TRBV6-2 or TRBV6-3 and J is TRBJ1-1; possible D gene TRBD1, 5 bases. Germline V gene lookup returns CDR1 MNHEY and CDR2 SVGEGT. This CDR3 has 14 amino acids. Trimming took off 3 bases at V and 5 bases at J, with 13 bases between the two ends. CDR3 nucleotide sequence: TGTGCCAGCAGTTATAGTCAGGGCGGGACTGAAGCTTTCTTT. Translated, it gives CASSYSQGGTEAFF.

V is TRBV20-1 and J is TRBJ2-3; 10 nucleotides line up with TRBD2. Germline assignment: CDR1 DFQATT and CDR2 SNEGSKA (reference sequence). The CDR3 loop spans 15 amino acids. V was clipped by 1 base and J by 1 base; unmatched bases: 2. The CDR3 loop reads CSARALAGGTDTQYF. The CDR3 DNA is TGCAGTGCTAGAGCGCTAGCGGGGGGCACAGATACGCAGTATTTT.

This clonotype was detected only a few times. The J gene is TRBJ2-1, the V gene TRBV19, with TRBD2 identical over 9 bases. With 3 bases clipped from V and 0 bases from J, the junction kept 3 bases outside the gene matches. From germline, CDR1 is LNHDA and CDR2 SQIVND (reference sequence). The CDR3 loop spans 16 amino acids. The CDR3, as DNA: TGTGCCAGTAGTATCTTTAGCGGGAGCTCCTACAATGAGCAGTTCTTC. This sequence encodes CASSIFSGSSYNEQFF.

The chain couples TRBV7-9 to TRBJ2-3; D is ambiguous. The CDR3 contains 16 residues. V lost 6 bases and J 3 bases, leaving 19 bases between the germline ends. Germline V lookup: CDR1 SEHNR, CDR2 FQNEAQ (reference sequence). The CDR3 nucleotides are TGTGCCAGCAGATCCCTGGGTGGGGTTGATACAGATACGCAGTATTTT. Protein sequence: CASRSLGGVDTDTQYF.

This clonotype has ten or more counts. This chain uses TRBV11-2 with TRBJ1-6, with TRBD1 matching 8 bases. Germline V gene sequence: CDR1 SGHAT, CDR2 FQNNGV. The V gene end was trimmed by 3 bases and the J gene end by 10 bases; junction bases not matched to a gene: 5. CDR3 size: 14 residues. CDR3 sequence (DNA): TGTGCCAGCAGCTTGGACAGGGTCAGATCACCCCTCCACTTT. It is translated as CASSLDRVRSPLHF.

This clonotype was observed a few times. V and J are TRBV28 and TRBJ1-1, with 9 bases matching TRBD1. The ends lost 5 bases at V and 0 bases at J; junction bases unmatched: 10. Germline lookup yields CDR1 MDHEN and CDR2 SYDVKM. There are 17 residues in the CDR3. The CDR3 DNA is TGTGCCAGCAGTATTGGAGGGACAGGGTCTATGAACACTGAAGCTTTCTTT. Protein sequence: CASSIGGTGSMNTEAFF.

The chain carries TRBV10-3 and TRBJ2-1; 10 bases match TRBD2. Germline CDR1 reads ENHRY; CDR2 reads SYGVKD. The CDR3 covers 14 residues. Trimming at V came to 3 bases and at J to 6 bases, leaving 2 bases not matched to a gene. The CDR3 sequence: CAISEAGGVNEQFF. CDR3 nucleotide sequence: TGTGCCATCAGTGAAGCGGGAGGGGTCAATGAGCAGTTCTTC.